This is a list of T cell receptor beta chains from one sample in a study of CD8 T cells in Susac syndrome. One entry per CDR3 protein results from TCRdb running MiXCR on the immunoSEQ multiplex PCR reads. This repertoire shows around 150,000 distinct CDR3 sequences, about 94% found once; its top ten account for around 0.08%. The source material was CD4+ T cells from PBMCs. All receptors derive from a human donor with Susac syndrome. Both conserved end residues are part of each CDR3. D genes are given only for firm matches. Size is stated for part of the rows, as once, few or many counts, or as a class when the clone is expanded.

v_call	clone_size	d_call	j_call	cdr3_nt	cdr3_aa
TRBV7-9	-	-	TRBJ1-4	TGTGCCAGCAGCTTAGCAATGGCTAATGAAAAACTGTTTTTT	CASSLAMANEKLFF
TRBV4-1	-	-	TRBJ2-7	TGCGCCAGCAGCAGACAGCAAGACTACGAGCAGTACTTC	CASSRQQDYEQYF
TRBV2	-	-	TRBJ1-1	TGTGCCAGTCGCTTGGCGGCGGGGTCAGACACTGAAGCTTTCTTT	CASRLAAGSDTEAFF
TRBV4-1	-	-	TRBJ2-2	TGCGCCAGCAGCCAGTCGGGGCCCACCGGGGAGCTGTTTTTT	CASSQSGPTGELFF
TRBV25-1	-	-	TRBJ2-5	TGTGCCAGCAGTGCTCTCTGGGGAAACCAAGAGACCCAGTACTTC	CASSALWGNQETQYF
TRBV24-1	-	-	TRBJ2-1	TGTGCCACCAGTGATTCCGGGACAGGTGAGGGAGGGGAGCAGTTCTTC	CATSDSGTGEGGEQFF
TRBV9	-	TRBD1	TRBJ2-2	TGTGCCAGCAGCGTAGTAGGGGGCTCGGGGACCGGGGAGCTGTTTTTT	CASSVVGGSGTGELFF
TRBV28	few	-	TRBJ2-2	TGTGCCAGCAGCCGCCGGCCCGGGGAGCTGTTTTTT	CASSRRPGELFF
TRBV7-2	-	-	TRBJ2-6	TGTGCCAGCAGTTGGTCGTTTCGGGCCAACGTCCTGACTTTC	CASSWSFRANVLTF
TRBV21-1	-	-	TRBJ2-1	TGTGCCAGCAGCAGGCCTAGCGGGAGACTTGGTGAGCAGTTCTTC	CASSRPSGRLGEQFF
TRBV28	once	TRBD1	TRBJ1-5	TGTGCCAGCAGCTCTGGACAGGCTAGGAGCAATCAGCCCCAGCATTTT	CASSSGQARSNQPQHF
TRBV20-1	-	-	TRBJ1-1	TGCAGTGCCAAACCGGACAGCCGTTTTAACACTGAAGCTTTCTTT	CSAKPDSRFNTEAFF
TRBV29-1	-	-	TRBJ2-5	TGCAGCTTCGGTGAGGGCGAGACCCAGTACTTC	CSFGEGETQYF
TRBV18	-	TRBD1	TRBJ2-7	TGTGCCAGCTCACGACAGGGCAAAGGCTACGAGCAGTACTTC	CASSRQGKGYEQYF
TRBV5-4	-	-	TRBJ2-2	TGTGCCAGCAGCTTGGGTCTCCGAGGGGGCACCGGGGAGCTGTTTTTT	CASSLGLRGGTGELFF
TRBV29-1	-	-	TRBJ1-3	TGCAGCGCCTTGGAGGTTGTCGGCACCATATATTTT	CSALEVVGTIYF
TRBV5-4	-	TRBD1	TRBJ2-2	TGTGCCAGCAGCCCAGACAGGGGTAGTAAGTTCGGGGAGCTGTTTTTT	CASSPDRGSKFGELFF
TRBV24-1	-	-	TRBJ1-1	TGTGCCACCAGTGATAGTCTGGGCGGGAACACTGAAGCTTTCTTT	CATSDSLGGNTEAFF
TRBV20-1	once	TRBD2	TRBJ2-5	TGCAGTGGCGGACTAGCGGGGGCTGGGGAGACCCAGTACTTC	CSGGLAGAGETQYF
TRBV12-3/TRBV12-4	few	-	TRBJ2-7	TGTGCCAGCAGGCCCGACAGCTCGTCCTACGAGCAGTACTTC	CASRPDSSSYEQYF
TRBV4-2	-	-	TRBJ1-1	TGTGCCAGCAGCCAAGATACCCAGCCGAACACTGAAGCTTTCTTT	CASSQDTQPNTEAFF
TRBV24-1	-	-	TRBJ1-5	TGTGCCACCAGTGATTTAGGGGGGGTCCAGCCCCAGCATTTT	CATSDLGGVQPQHF
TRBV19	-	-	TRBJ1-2	TGTGCCAGTAGCCAGAGCTACTATGGCTACACCTTC	CASSQSYYGYTF
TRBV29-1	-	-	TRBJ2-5	TGCAGCGTTGGACTCGCTACACAAGAGACCCAGTACTTC	CSVGLATQETQYF
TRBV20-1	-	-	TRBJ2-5	TGCAGTGCTAGAGGGGAAGGGGAACAGACCCAGTACTTC	CSARGEGEQTQYF
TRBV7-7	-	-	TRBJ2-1	TGTGCCAGCAGCTTAGGACTTGGGTATGAGCAGTTCTTC	CASSLGLGYEQFF
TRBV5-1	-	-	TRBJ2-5	TGCGCCAGCAGCTTGCAGGGATCAGAGACCCAGTACTTC	CASSLQGSETQYF
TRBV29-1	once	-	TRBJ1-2	TGCAGCGTTAAAGGGGCCCTCAGGGAAGGCTACACCTTC	CSVKGALREGYTF
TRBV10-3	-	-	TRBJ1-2	TGTGCCATCAGTGAAGTGCAGGTCTATGGCTACACCTTC	CAISEVQVYGYTF
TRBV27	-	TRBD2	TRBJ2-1	TGTGCCAGCAGTTTTGCGGGGGGGTACAATGAGCAGTTCTTC	CASSFAGGYNEQFF
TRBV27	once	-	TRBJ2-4	TGTGCCAGCAGTTTATATGGCAGGGGGGGAGACATTCAGTACTTC	CASSLYGRGGDIQYF
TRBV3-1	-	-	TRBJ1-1	TGTGCCAGCAGCCAAGATCCGGGGACTGAAGCTTTCTTT	CASSQDPGTEAFF
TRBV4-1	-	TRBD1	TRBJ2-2	TGCGCCAGCAGCCAAGCACAGGGGGCCGCCGGGGAGCTGTTTTTT	CASSQAQGAAGELFF
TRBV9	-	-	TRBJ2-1	TGTGCCAGCAGCGTGGGGGACTTTCAAAATGAGCAGTTCTTC	CASSVGDFQNEQFF
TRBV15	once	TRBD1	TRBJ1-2	TGTGCCACCAGCAGGGGCAGGGGGGACTATGGCTACACCTTC	CATSRGRGDYGYTF
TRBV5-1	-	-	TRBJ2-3	TGCGCCAGCAGCTTGTCCAGGGGCGGTAGCGGGGATACGCAGTATTTT	CASSLSRGGSGDTQYF
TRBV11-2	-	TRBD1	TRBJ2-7	TGTGCCAGCAGCGTAGCTCCGGGACAGGGCTACGAGCAGTACTTC	CASSVAPGQGYEQYF
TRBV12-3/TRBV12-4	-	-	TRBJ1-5	TGTGCCCAAAACCCAGGTCCACAGCCCCAGCATTTT	CAQNPGPQPQHF
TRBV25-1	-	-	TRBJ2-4	TGTGCCAGCAGTGAAACGCTTTCGACGGGAAACGCCAAAAACATTCAGTACTTC	CASSETLSTGNAKNIQYF
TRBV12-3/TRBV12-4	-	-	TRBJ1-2	TGTGCCAGCAGTTCGTCGGGGATTGGCTACACCTTC	CASSSSGIGYTF
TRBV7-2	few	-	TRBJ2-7	TGTGCCAGCAGCTTAGGGTGGTTCTACGAGCAGTACTTC	CASSLGWFYEQYF
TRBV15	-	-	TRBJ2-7	TGTGCCACCAGCAGAGAACGGGGACCGACCTCCTACGAGCAGTACTTC	CATSRERGPTSYEQYF
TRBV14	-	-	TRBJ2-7	TGTGCCAGCAGCCGAGGGGCCAGATCCTACGAGCAGTACTTC	CASSRGARSYEQYF
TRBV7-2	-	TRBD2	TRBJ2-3	TGTGCCAGCAGCCCCAGCGGGGGGGCTGGGGGTACGCAGTATTTT	CASSPSGGAGGTQYF
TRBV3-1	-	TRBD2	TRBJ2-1	TGTGCCAGCACCCGCTTGGCGCAGCGGGGGAGCAATGAGCAGTTCTTC	CASTRLAQRGSNEQFF
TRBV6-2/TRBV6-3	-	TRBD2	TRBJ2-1	TGTGCCAGCGATCCTATAGCGGGGCCTTTGGATGAGCAGTTCTTC	CASDPIAGPLDEQFF
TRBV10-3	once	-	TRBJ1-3	TGTGCCATCAGGGCGGGGACGACAAACACCATATATTTT	CAIRAGTTNTIYF
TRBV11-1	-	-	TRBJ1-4	TGTGCCAGCAGCTTATGGAACGATCCTAATGAAAAACTGTTTTTT	CASSLWNDPNEKLFF
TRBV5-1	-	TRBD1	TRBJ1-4	TGCGCCAGCAGCAACGGACAGGGTGGCGAAAAACTGTTTTTT	CASSNGQGGEKLFF
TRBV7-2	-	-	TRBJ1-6	TGTGCCAGCAGCGCCGGCGGGACACCTAATTCACCCCTCCACTTT	CASSAGGTPNSPLHF
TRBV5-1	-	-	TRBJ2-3	TGCGCCAGCAGCCGACATCTAGCGGATACGCAGTATTTT	CASSRHLADTQYF
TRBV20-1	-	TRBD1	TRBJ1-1	TGCAGTGCTCGACGACAGGGCCGCGAAGCTTTCTTT	CSARRQGREAFF
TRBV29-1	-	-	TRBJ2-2	TGCAGCGCCCGTCGGGCCGGAGTTGGGGCCGGGGAGCTGTTTTTT	CSARRAGVGAGELFF
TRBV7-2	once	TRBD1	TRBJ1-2	TGTGCCAGCAGCTTAGGCGGGACAGGAGGGGGCTACACCTTC	CASSLGGTGGGYTF
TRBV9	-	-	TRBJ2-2	TGTGCCAGCAGCGAAGGTATAAACACCGGGGAGCTGTTTTTT	CASSEGINTGELFF
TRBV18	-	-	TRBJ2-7	TGTGCCAGCTCACCGGTGGGCGGCTACAACTACGAGCAGTACTTC	CASSPVGGYNYEQYF
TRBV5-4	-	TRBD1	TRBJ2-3	TGTGCCAGCAGCTGGGGACAGGGAACTAGCACAGATACGCAGTATTTT	CASSWGQGTSTDTQYF
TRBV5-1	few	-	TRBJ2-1	TGCGCCAGCAGCTTAGGGACAAGCTACAATGAGCAGTTCTTC	CASSLGTSYNEQFF
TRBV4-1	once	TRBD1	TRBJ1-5	TGCGCCAGCAGCCAAGGACAGGGAGGTCGGATGGGGAGCAATCAGCCCCAGCATTTT	CASSQGQGGRMGSNQPQHF